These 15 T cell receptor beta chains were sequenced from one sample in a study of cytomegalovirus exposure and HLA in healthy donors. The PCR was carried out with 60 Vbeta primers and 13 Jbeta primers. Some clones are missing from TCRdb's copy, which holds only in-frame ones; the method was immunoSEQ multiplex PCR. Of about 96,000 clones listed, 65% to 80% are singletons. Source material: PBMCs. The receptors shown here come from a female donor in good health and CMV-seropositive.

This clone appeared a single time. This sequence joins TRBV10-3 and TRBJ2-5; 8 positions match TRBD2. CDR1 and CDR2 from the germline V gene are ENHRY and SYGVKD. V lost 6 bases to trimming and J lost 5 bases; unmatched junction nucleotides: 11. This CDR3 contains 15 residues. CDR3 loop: CAISARGGPAETQYF. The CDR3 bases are TGTGCCATCAGCGCCCGGGGGGGACCGGCGGAGACCCAGTACTTC.

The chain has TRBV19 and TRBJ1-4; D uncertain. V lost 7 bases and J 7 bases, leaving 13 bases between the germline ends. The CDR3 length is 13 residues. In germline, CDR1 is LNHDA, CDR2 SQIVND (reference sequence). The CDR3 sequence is CASKHGSSEKLFF. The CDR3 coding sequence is TGTGCCAGTAAACATGGCTCGTCTGAAAAACTGTTTTTT.

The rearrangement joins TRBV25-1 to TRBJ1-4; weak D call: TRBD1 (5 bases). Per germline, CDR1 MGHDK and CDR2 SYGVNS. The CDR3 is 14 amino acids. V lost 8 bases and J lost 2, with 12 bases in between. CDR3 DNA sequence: TGTGCCAGCGCCGGCCGGGGGACTAATGAAAAACTGTTTTTT. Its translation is CASAGRGTNEKLFF. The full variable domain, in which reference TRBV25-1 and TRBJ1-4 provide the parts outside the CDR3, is EADIYQTPRYLVIGTGKKITLECSQTMGHDKMYWYQQDPGMELHLIHYSYGVNSTEKGDLSSESTVSRIRTEHFPLTLESARPSHTSQYLCASAGRGTNEKLFFGSGTQLSVL.

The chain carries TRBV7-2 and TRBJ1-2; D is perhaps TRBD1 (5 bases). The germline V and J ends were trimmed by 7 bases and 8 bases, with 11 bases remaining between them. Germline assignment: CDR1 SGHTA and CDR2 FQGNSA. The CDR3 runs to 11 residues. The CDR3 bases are TGTGCCAGCACTGGTAGGGGCGGCTACACCTTC. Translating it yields CASTGRGGYTF.

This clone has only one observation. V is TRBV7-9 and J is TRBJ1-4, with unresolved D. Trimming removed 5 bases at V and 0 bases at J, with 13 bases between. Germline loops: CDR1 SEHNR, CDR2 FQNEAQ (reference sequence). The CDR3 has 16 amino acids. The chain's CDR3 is CASSVQLGATNEKLFF. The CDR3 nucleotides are TGTGCCAGCAGCGTCCAGTTGGGCGCAACTAATGAAAAACTGTTTTTT.

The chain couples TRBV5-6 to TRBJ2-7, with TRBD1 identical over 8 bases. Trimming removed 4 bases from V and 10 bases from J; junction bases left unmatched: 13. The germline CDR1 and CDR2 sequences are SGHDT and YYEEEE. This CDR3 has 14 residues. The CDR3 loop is CASSRSGDRRYQYF. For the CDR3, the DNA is TGTGCCAGCAGCCGCTCGGGGGACAGGCGTTATCAGTACTTC.

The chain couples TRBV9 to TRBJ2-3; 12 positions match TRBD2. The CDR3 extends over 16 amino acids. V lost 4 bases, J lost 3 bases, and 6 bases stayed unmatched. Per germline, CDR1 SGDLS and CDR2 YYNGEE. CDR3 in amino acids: CASSPSSGGGTDTQYF. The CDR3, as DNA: TGTGCCAGCAGCCCTTCTAGCGGGGGGGGTACAGATACGCAGTATTTT.

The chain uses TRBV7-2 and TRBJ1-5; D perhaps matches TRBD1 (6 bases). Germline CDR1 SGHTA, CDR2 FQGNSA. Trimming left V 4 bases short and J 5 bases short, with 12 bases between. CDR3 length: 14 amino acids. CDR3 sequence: CASSSTTGYQPQHF. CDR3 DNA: TGTGCCAGCAGCTCCACCACAGGGTATCAGCCCCAGCATTTT.

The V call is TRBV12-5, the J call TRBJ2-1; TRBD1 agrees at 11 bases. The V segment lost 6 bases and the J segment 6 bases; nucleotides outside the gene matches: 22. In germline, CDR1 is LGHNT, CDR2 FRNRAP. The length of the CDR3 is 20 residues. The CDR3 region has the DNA TGTGCTAGTGGCCCCCCCCGGACAGGGGGCCTTGAGACCGGCCCCAATGAGCAGTTCTTC. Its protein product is CASGPPRTGGLETGPNEQFF.

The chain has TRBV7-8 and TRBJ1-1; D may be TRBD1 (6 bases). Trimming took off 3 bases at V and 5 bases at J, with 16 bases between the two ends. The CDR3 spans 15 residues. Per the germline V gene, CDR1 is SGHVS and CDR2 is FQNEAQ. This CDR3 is CASSFDRGAVTEAFF. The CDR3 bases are TGTGCCAGCAGCTTTGATCGGGGGGCGGTTACTGAAGCTTTCTTT.

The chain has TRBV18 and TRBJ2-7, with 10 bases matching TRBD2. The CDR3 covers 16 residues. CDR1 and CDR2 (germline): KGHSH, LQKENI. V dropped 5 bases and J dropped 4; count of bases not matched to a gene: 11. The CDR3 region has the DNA TGTGCCAGCTCATCAACCGTAGCGGGAGGACAGTACGAGCAGTACTTC. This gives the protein CASSSTVAGGQYEQYF.

The CDR3 DNA is TGCAGTGCTAGAGATGTCAGTGACCAGCATTTT. This sequence encodes CSARDVSDQHF. V gene TRBV20-1 combines with J gene TRBJ1-5; D unresolved. The germline V gene has CDR1 DFQATT and CDR2 SNEGSKA (reference sequence). V lost 0 bases and J lost 12, with 9 bases in between. The CDR3 extends over 11 amino acids.

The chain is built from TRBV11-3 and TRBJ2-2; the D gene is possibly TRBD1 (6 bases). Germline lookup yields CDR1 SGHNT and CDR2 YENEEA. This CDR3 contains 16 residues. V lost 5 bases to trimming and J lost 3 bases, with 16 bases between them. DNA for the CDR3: TGTGCCAGCAGCACGGGACAAGGGACCGACACCGGGGAGCTGTTTTTT. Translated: CASSTGQGTDTGELFF. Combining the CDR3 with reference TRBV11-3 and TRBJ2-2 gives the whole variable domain EAGVVQSPRYKIIEKKQPVAFWCNPISGHNTLYWYLQNLGQGPELLIRYENEEAVDDSQLPKDRFSAERLKGVDSTLKIQPAELGDSAVYLCASSTGQGTDTGELFFGEGSRLTVL.

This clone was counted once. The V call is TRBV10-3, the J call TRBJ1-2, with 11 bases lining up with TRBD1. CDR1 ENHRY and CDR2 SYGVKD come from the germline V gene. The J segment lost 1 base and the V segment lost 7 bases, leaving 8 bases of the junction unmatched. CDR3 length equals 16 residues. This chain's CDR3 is CAITDRGRRDNYGYTF. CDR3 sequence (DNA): TGTGCCATCACGGACAGGGGGCGAAGGGATAACTATGGCTACACCTTC.

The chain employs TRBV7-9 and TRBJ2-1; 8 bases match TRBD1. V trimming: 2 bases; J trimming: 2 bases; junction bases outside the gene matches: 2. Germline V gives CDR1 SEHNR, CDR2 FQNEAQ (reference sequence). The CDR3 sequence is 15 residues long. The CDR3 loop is CASSLRQGPYNEQFF. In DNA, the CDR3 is TGTGCCAGCAGCTTACGACAGGGGCCCTACAATGAGCAGTTCTTC.